This TCR beta chain was retrieved from a study of PD-1 blockade in classical Hodgkin lymphoma. All trial patients relapsed after autologous stem cell transplantation. The germline V gene has CDR1 LGHNA and CDR2 YNFKEQ. CDR3 length equals 14 residues. The ends were cut back, 0 bases at V and 3 bases at J, with 9 bases in the middle. Here immunoSEQ multiplex PCR was the method, and the copy in TCRdb shows in-frame clones only, minus some. The sample records over 10,000 clones, approximately 86% being singletons. This clone was counted once. This clonotype originated in a human donor with classical Hodgkin lymphoma. The starting material was peripheral blood mononuclear cells (PBMCs), obtained at baseline. The chain has TRBV4-2 and TRBJ2-7; D not certain. CDR3 protein: CASSQEWVVYEQYF. CDR3 sequence (DNA): TGTGCCAGCAGCCAAGAATGGGTCGTCTACGAGCAGTACTTC.